This TCR beta chain comes out of a study of vaccination and CD4 T cells after COVID-19. Background on the study: Overlapping SARS-CoV-2, HCoV-NL63, HCoV-OC43 and HCoV-229E spike peptides were used to stimulate cells.

This clonotype was found a few times. Its antigen is currently unknown. The CDR3 is made up of 15 amino acids. Germline lookup yields CDR1 SGHVS and CDR2 FNYEAQ. Between the trimmed V and J ends, which lost 1 base and 1 base, there was a span of 9 bases. Sequenced with the Oncomine TCR Beta short-read assay was DNA taken from cultured CD4+ T cells. TCRdb redid the calling of the PCR reads with MiXCR, one entry per CDR3 protein. The data hold around 18,000 distinct CDR3 sequences, with about 56% observed a single time. Treatment indicated: roughly 11-day PBMC culture with coronavirus spike peptide pools or control peptides (ViraFEST assay). Positive PCR tests came between March and December 2020, ahead of the US Alpha, Beta and Delta variants. Study observations and caveats: Rising from about 20 to 38, the median of SARS-CoV-2-reactive clonotypes did not change significantly.

The chain uses TRBV7-6 and TRBJ2-3, with D uncertain. The receptor was isolated from a human donor who had recovered from COVID-19. Sequencing used CD4+ T cells from blood, cultured in vitro, obtained before SARS-CoV-2 vaccination. CDR3 DNA: TGTGCCAGCAGCTTAGGAGGATCGGGCACAGATACGCAGTATTTT. Residues: CASSLGGSGTDTQYF.